One and the same sample provided the 14 T cell receptor beta chains below, sequenced in a study of blood T cell repertoires in COVID-19. Here immunoSEQ multiplex PCR was the method, and the copy in TCRdb shows in-frame clones only, minus some. The table lists fewer than 150,000 clones, under 90% of them singletons. Sequencing was carried out using peripheral blood. These receptor sequences come from a human donor in a cohort sampled during active COVID-19.

The V call is TRBV6-6, the J call TRBJ1-1, with D possibly TRBD1 on 6 matching bases. The length of the CDR3 is 13 residues. Per germline, CDR1 MNHNY and CDR2 SVGAGI (reference sequence). The CDR3 region has the DNA TGTGCAGCCGCGGGGGCCGGTAACACTGAAGCTTTCTTT. This encodes CAAAGAGNTEAFF.

V and J are TRBV21-1 and TRBJ2-7; TRBD1 is the table's D call and was not checked against the DNA. TRBV21-1 is a pseudogene locus. The CDR3 is made up of 16 amino acids. CDR3 residues: CASSKGPSRATYEQYF. The CDR3, as DNA: TGTGCCAGCAGCAAAGGCCCCAGCAGGGCGACCTACGAGCAGTACTTC.

The genes are TRBV24-1 and TRBJ2-3; 10 bases agree with TRBD1. V was pared by 3 bases and J by 10 bases, with 6 bases of the junction left unmatched. The CDR3 runs 14 residues. Germline V lookup: CDR1 KGHDR, CDR2 SFDVKD. CDR3 sequence reads: CATSDRGTGAAQYF. In DNA, the CDR3 is TGTGCCACCAGTGATCGAGGGACAGGGGCTGCGCAGTATTTT.

This rearrangement joins TRBV6-6 to TRBJ1-4, with D tentatively TRBD1 (5 bases). The germline V and J ends were trimmed by 2 bases and 7 bases, with 8 bases remaining between them. CDR3 length: 13 amino acids. CDR1 and CDR2 from the germline V gene are MNHNY and SVGAGI (reference sequence). CDR3 DNA: TGTGCCAGCAGTTACAGGGGTGGTGAAAAACTGTTTTTT. Its protein product is CASSYRGGEKLFF.

The V and J genes are TRBV9 and TRBJ1-1; TRBD1 matches at 8 bases. The V segment lost 4 bases and the J segment 0 bases; nucleotides outside the gene matches: 5. CDR3 size: 15 residues. Germline lookup yields CDR1 SGDLS and CDR2 YYNGEE. The CDR3 region is CASSPGQGMNTEAFF. CDR3 DNA sequence: TGTGCCAGCAGCCCCGGACAGGGTATGAACACTGAAGCTTTCTTT.

This clone was seen a handful of times. The rearrangement links TRBV4-3 to TRBJ1-6, with TRBD1 matching over 11 bases. Germline V gene data show CDR1 as LGHNA and CDR2 as YSLEER. This CDR3 comprises 14 residues. Trimming removed 4 bases from V and 9 bases from J; junction bases left unmatched: 2. CDR3 coding DNA: TGCGCCAGCAGCCGGGGGACAGGGGGTTCACCCCTCCACTTT. This codes for CASSRGTGGSPLHF.

This clone has just a few counts. The V call is TRBV7-9, the J call TRBJ1-6; the D gene is possibly TRBD1 (5 bases). Trimming took 4 bases from V and 9 from J, leaving 19 bases between them. This CDR3 spans 16 amino acids. Looked up from germline, CDR1 is SEHNR and CDR2 is FQNEAQ (reference sequence). The CDR3 coding sequence is TGTGCCAGCAGCTCTTCGCAGGGTAAAAACGGTTCACCCCTCCACTTT. Amino acids: CASSSSQGKNGSPLHF.

In the case of this clone: The sample carries other DNA sequences with the same CDR3. V is TRBV19 and J is TRBJ1-2; the match to TRBD1 covers 7 bases. The CDR3 consists of 13 residues. Losses at the gene ends were 3 bases for V and 2 bases for J; bases not matched to a gene: 0. Germline CDR1 and CDR2: LNHDA and SQIVND (reference sequence). The CDR3 protein is CASSMGQNYGYTF. The CDR3 nucleotides are TGTGCCAGTAGTATGGGACAGAACTATGGCTACACCTTC. Variable domain in full (rest from reference TRBV19 and TRBJ1-2): DGGITQSPKYLFRKEGQNVTLSCEQNLNHDAMYWYRQDPGQGLRLIYYSQIVNDFQKGDIAEGYSVSREKKESFPLTVTSAQKNPTAFYLCASSMGQNYGYTFGSGTRLTVV.

V gene TRBV6-5 combines with J gene TRBJ2-6; D is undetermined. Trimming pared 7 bases from V and 0 bases from J, leaving 4 bases between. Germline V lookup: CDR1 MNHEY, CDR2 SVGAGI. CDR3 length equals 13 residues. The CDR3 region has the DNA TGTGCCAGCACCCGCTCTGGGGCCAACGTCCTGACTTTC. Translating gives CASTRSGANVLTF.

This sequence joins TRBV4-2 and TRBJ1-1; a weak D match, TRBD1 (5 bases). V shed 2 bases and J shed 0 bases, with 7 bases lying between them. This CDR3 has 14 residues. Germline V gene sequence: CDR1 LGHNA, CDR2 YNFKEQ. The CDR3 sequence is CASSQTGMNTEAFF. The CDR3, as DNA: TGTGCCAGCAGCCAAACAGGCATGAACACTGAAGCTTTCTTT.

This clone was found a few times. V gene TRBV7-3 combines with J gene TRBJ2-2; 8 nucleotides match TRBD2. V dropped 8 bases and J dropped 1; count of bases not matched to a gene: 3. This CDR3 contains 14 residues. Per germline, CDR1 SGHTA and CDR2 FQGTGA. CDR3 sequence reads: CASSLAGNTGELFF. The CDR3 bases are TGTGCCAGCTCGCTAGCGGGGAACACCGGGGAGCTGTTTTTT. The variable domain in full, with the rest retrieved from reference TRBV7-3 and TRBJ2-2, is GAGVSQTPSNKVTEKGKYVELRCDPISGHTALYWYRQSLGQGPEFLIYFQGTGAADDSGLPNDRFFAVRPEGSVSTLKIQRTERGDSAVYLCASSLAGNTGELFFGEGSRLTVL.

The chain couples TRBV28 to TRBJ1-6, with D possibly being TRBD1 (5 bases). Germline CDR1 and CDR2: MDHEN and SYDVKM. The V end was cut by 1 base, the J end by 8 bases, with 12 bases between. This CDR3 has 15 amino acids. The CDR3: CASSLSGAQDSPLHF. The CDR3 DNA reads TGTGCCAGCAGTTTATCTGGGGCGCAGGATTCACCCCTCCACTTT.

V and J are TRBV4-1 and TRBJ2-3; 8 nucleotides align to TRBD2. The CDR3 covers 15 residues. The V and J ends lost 7 bases and 0 bases, in that order; junction bases with no gene match: 6. Germline values: CDR1 MGHRA, CDR2 YSYEKL. In DNA form, the CDR3 reads TGCGCCAGCACCCGTAGCGGGGCCAGCACAGATACGCAGTATTTT. This sequence encodes CASTRSGASTDTQYF.

The chain employs TRBV5-1 and TRBJ1-3; maybe TRBD1 (5 bases). Germline V lookup: CDR1 SGHRS, CDR2 YFSETQ. This CDR3 is 14 amino acids long. Trimming removed 3 bases at V and 3 bases at J, with 10 bases between. The DNA of the CDR3 is TGCGCCAGCAGCTCGGACACTAATGGAAACACCATATATTTT. Translating gives CASSSDTNGNTIYF.